This T cell receptor (beta chain) was captured by sequencing in a study of T cells in Graves' hyperthyroidism and ophthalmopathy. Amplification targeted TCR beta CDR3 regions from RNA transcripts. An initial round of RT-PCR targeting the TCR CDR3 relied on the HTBI primer set. One entry per CDR3 protein results from TCRdb running MiXCR on the multiplex PCR reads. The sample includes fewer than 350,000 distinct CDR3 sequences, about 16% of them seen just once. Trimming shortened V by 0 bases and J by 7 bases, and 10 bases separated the two germline ends. The CDR3 covers 14 residues. Germline V lookup: CDR1 MNHEY, CDR2 SVGEGT. This clonotype came up many times.

The chain links TRBV6-2 or TRBV6-3 to TRBJ2-1; tentatively, D is TRBD2 (5 bases). This TCR was sampled from a woman between 45 and 60 years old with Graves' hyperthyroidism that later progressed to Graves' ophthalmopathy. The sequencing sample was made of blood. The CDR3 loop is CASSYSTIWNEQFF. The DNA of the CDR3 is TGTGCCAGCAGTTACTCGACTATCTGGAATGAGCAGTTCTTC.